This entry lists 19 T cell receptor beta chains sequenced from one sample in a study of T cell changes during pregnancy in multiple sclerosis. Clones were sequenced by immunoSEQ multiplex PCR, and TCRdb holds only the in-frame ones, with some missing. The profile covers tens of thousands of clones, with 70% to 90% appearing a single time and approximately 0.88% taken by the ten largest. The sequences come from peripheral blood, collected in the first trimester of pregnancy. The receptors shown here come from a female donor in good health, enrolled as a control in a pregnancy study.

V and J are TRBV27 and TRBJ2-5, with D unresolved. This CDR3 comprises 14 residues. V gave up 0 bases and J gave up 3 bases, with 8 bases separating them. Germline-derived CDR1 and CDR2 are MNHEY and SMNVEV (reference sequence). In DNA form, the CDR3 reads TGTGCCAGCAGTTTATCGAGCCGAAAAGAGACCCAGTACTTC. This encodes CASSLSSRKETQYF.

CDR3 region: CAISVQGGGSNQPQHF. The CDR3 DNA follows: TGTGCCATCAGCGTTCAAGGGGGGGGAAGCAATCAGCCCCAGCATTTT. This chain connects TRBV10-3 to TRBJ1-5, with D perhaps TRBD1 (6 bases). Germline values: CDR1 ENHRY, CDR2 SYGVKD. The CDR3 spans 16 residues. The V end lost 6 bases, the J end lost 1 base, and 16 bases lay between the germline ends.

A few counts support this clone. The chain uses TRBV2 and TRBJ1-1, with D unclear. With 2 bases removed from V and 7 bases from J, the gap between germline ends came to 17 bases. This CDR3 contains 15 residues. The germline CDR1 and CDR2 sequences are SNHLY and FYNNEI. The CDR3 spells CASSERQTAEGEAFF. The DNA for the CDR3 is TGTGCCAGCAGTGAAAGGCAGACTGCCGAAGGTGAAGCTTTCTTT.

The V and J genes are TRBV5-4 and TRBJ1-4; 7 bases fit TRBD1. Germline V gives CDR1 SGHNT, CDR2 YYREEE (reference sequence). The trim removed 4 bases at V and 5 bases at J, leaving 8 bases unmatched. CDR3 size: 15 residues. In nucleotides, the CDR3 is TGTGCCAGCAGCCTTTCGGGACAGCAGAATGAAAAACTGTTTTTT. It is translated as CASSLSGQQNEKLFF. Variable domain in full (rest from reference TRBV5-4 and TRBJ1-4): ETGVTQSPTHLIKTRGQQVTLRCSSQSGHNTVSWYQQALGQGPQFIFQYYREEENGRGNFPPRFSGLQFPNYSSELNVNALELDDSALYLCASSLSGQQNEKLFFGSGTQLSVL.

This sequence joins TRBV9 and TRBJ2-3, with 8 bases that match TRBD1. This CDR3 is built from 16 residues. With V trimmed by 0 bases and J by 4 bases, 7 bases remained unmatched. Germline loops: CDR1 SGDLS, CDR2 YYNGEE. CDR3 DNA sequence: TGTGCCAGCAGCGTAGCGGGCAGGGGGCTATCAGATACGCAGTATTTT. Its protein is CASSVAGRGLSDTQYF.

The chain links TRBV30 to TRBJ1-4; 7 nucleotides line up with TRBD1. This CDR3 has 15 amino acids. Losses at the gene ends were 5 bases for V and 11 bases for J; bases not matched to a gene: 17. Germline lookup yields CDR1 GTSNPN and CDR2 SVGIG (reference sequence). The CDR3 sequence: CAWGPEGTAIGKLFF. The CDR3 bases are TGTGCCTGGGGCCCGGAGGGGACAGCGATTGGGAAACTGTTTTTT.

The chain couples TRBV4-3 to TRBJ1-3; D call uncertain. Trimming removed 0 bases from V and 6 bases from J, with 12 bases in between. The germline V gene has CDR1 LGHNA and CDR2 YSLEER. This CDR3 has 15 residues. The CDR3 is CASSQDPASLNTIYF. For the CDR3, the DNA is TGCGCCAGCAGCCAAGATCCCGCCAGTCTAAACACCATATATTTT.

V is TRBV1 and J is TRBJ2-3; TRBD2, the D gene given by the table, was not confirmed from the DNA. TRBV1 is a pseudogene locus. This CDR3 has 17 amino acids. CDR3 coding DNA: TGCACCAGCAGCCCGTTCCTAGCGGGAGTAGTCACAGATACGCAGTATTTT. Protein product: CTSSPFLAGVVTDTQYF.

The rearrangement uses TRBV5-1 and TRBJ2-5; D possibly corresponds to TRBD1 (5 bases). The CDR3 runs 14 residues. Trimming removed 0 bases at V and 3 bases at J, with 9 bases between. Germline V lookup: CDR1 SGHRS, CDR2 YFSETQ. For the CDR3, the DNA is TGCGCCAGCAGCTTGGTCCCAGGGAAAGAGACCCAGTACTTC. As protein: CASSLVPGKETQYF.

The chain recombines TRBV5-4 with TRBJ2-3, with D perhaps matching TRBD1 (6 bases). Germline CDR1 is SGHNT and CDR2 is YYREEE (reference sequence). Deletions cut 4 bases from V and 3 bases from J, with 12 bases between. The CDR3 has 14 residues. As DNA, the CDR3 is TGTGCCAGCAGCATCGGACAGAATACAGATACGCAGTATTTT. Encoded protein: CASSIGQNTDTQYF.

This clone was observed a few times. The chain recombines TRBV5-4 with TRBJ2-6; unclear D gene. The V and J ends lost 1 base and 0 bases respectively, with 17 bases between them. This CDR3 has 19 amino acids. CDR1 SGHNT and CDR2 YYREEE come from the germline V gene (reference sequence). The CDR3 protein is CASSLSQVSQSSGANVLTF. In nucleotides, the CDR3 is TGTGCCAGCAGCTTGTCGCAGGTCTCTCAATCCTCTGGGGCCAACGTCCTGACTTTC.

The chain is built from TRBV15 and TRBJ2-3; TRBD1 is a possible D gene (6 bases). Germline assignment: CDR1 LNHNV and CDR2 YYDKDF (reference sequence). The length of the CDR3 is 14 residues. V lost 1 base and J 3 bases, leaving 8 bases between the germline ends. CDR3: CATSRARGTDTQYF. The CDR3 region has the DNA TGTGCCACCAGCAGAGCCAGGGGTACAGATACGCAGTATTTT. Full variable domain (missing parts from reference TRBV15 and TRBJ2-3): DAMVIQNPRYQVTQFGKPVTLSCSQTLNHNVMYWYQQKSSQAPKLLFHYYDKDFNNEADTPDNFQSRRPNTSFCFLDIRSPGLGDTAMYLCATSRARGTDTQYFGPGTRLTVL.

The CDR3 is CASSIVVGQGIQETQYF. DNA of the CDR3: TGTGCCAGTAGTATCGTGGTTGGACAGGGGATACAAGAGACCCAGTACTTC. The rearrangement joins TRBV19 to TRBJ2-5, with 9 bases that match TRBD1. CDR3 length: 17 amino acids. CDR1 LNHDA and CDR2 SQIVND come from the germline V gene (reference sequence). V trimming: 3 bases; J trimming: 2 bases; junction bases outside the gene matches: 10.

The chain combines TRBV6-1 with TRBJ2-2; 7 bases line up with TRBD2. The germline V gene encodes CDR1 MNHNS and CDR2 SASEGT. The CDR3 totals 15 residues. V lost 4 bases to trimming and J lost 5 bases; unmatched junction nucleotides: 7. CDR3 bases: TGTGCCAGCAGTGCCGGGAGGACGGGGACCGGGGAGCTGTTTTTT. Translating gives CASSAGRTGTGELFF.

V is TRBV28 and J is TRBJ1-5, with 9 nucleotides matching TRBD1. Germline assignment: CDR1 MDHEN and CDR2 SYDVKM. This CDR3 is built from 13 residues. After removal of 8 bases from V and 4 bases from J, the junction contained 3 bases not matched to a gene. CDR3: CASWDRDNQPQHF. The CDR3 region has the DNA TGTGCCAGCTGGGACAGGGATAATCAGCCCCAGCATTTT.

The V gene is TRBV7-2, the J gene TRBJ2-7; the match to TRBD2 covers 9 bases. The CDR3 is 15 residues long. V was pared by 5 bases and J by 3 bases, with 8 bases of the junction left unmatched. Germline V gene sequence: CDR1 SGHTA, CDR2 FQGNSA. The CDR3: CASSRLAGSVYEQYF. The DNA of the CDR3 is TGTGCCAGCAGCCGGCTAGCGGGATCAGTCTACGAGCAGTACTTC.

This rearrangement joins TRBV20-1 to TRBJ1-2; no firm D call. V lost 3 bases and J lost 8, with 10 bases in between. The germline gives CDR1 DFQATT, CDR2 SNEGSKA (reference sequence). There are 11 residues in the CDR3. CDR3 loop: CSASGSHGYTF. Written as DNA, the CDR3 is TGCAGTGCTAGCGGGTCGCACGGCTACACCTTC.

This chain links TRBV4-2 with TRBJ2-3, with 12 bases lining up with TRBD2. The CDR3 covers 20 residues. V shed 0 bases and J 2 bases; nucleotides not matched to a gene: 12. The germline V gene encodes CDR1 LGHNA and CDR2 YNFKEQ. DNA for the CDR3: TGTGCCAGCAGCCAAGATCCAACTAGCGGGGGGCAAACTACCACAGATACGCAGTATTTT. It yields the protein CASSQDPTSGGQTTTDTQYF.

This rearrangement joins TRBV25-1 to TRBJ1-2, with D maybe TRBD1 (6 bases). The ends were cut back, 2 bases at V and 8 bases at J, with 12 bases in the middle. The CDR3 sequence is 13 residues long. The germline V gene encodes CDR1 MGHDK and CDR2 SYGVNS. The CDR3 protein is CASSEGGAQGYTF. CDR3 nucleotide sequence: TGTGCCAGCAGTGAAGGGGGGGCTCAGGGCTACACCTTC.